The sequence of this T cell receptor beta chain was determined in a study of cytomegalovirus exposure and HLA in healthy donors. Study background: The 650 to 850 first-cohort repertoires and the roughly 120 validation repertoires shared the same platform, a later analysis reported. Findings of the study overall: Reportedly, cytomegalovirus status was diagnosed with high sensitivity and specificity. Among TCR beta chains, those listed as cytomegalovirus-associated numbered some 170.

The CDR3 totals 11 residues. Per germline, CDR1 MNHEY and CDR2 SVGAGI. J lost 9 bases, V lost 6 bases, and 3 bases had no gene match. With regard to this clone: Its cognate antigen is unknown.

Profiling relied on immunoSEQ multiplex PCR, and the TCRdb table lists in-frame clones only, not all of them. There are roughly 59,000 clones in the sample; roughly 92% occur only once, and about 5% lies in the top ten. The chain carries TRBV6-5 and TRBJ2-7; 9 positions match TRBD1. This TCR came from a man between 18 and 29 years old in good health and CMV-seropositive. Material for sequencing was PBMCs. The CDR3, as DNA: TGTGCCAGCAGCCCGGGACAGGGGCAGTACTTC. Translated: CASSPGQGQYF.